This T cell receptor (beta chain) is drawn from a study of PD-1 blockade in classical Hodgkin lymphoma. Following autologous stem cell transplantation, relapse occurred in every patient, and exposure to brentuximab vedotin varied. This clone was observed a few times. Its antigen is not known. Overall study findings and caveats: Exclusion covered patients beginning nivolumab under 1 year post-ASCT. Prior to therapy, complete responders displayed diversity much like that of newly diagnosed patients. Nothing has yet pinned down what causes the repertoire differences, possibly disease activity or prior therapy. Reports described newly diagnosed patients as having lower baseline TCR diversity than healthy donors.

The V end lost 3 bases, the J end lost 6 bases, and 10 bases lay between the germline ends. The CDR3 extends over 13 amino acids. Sequenced by immunoSEQ multiplex PCR; TCRdb stores in-frame clones only, minus some. The sample lists 46,000 or so clones; less than 85% were seen once. The chain carries TRBV5-3 and TRBJ2-1; the D call may be TRBD1 or TRBD2 (5 bases each). TRBV5-3 is filed as an ORF, its function uncertain. The sequence came from a human donor with classical Hodgkin lymphoma. This sample comprised peripheral blood mononuclear cells (PBMCs), obtained before the second cycle of nivolumab. The CDR3 loop reads CARSSGRPNEQFF. The CDR3 coding sequence is TGTGCCAGAAGCTCGGGACGGCCCAATGAGCAGTTCTTC.